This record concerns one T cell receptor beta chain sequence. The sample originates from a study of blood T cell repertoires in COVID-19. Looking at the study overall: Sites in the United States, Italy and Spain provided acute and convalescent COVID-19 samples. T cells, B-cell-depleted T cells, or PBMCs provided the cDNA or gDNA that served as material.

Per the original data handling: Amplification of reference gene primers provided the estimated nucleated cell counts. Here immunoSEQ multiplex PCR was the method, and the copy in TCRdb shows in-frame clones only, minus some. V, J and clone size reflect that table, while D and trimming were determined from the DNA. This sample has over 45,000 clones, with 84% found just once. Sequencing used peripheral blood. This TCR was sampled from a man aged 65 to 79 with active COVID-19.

In DNA, the CDR3 is TGTGCCAGCAGCAATCAGGCCCTTAGCAATCAGCCCCAGCATTTT. As protein: CASSNQALSNQPQHF. This sequence joins TRBV7-2 and TRBJ1-5; D gene unclear. The V end was cut by 5 bases, the J end by 0 bases, with 11 bases between. Germline V CDR1 and CDR2: SGHTA, FQGNSA. The CDR3 runs 15 residues.